Below are 25 T cell receptor beta chains sequenced from a single sample in a study of blood T cell repertoires in COVID-19. TCRdb's copy holds only in-frame clones and misses some; the assay was immunoSEQ multiplex PCR. Among some 290,000 clones, roughly 93% were seen once, and the ten largest hold about 2.3%. The specimen sequenced was PBMCs or T cells enriched from blood (not recorded which). The receptors were sampled from a woman between 40 and 50 years old with acute COVID-19.

The CDR3 nucleotides are TGTGCCAGCAGATCTTTCGGGAGGATCCAAGAGACCCAGTACTTC. Its protein product is CASRSFGRIQETQYF. The chain couples TRBV7-2 to TRBJ2-5; 7 positions match TRBD2. This CDR3 comprises 15 residues. CDR1 SGHTA and CDR2 FQGNSA come from the germline V gene. J was trimmed by 1 base and V by 6 bases; bases with no gene match: 8.

The chain couples TRBV11-2 to TRBJ2-7; 9 nucleotides agree with TRBD2. The CDR3 is made up of 15 amino acids. Germline V CDR1 and CDR2: SGHAT, FQNNGV. Trimming removed 3 bases from V and 1 base from J; junction bases left unmatched: 4. DNA for the CDR3: TGTGCCAGCAGCTTTGGGCTAGCGGGATCCTACGAGCAGTACTTC. The encoded protein is CASSFGLAGSYEQYF.

The chain has TRBV28 and TRBJ1-5; D perhaps matches TRBD1 (6 bases). Trimming shortened V by 6 bases and J by 4 bases, and 16 bases separated the two germline ends. This CDR3 is built from 15 residues. Germline V gives CDR1 MDHEN, CDR2 SYDVKM. The DNA for the CDR3 is TGTGCCAGCAGCCTGGCCGGGACACAAAATCAGCCCCAGCATTTT. It translates to CASSLAGTQNQPQHF.

Only one count was recorded for this clone. The rearrangement joins TRBV9 to TRBJ1-2; a possible D gene is TRBD1 (5 bases). This CDR3 is built from 16 residues. Per germline, CDR1 SGDLS and CDR2 YYNGEE. V was clipped by 0 bases and J by 4 bases, with 16 bases between them. The CDR3 bases are TGTGCCAGCAGCGTAGGCGGACTACAGGACACCTATGGCTACACCTTC. Protein sequence: CASSVGGLQDTYGYTF.

The chain couples TRBV27 to TRBJ1-2, with D perhaps TRBD1 (5 bases). The CDR3 extends over 15 amino acids. The V and J ends lost 0 bases and 2 bases respectively, with 10 bases between them. Germline lookup yields CDR1 MNHEY and CDR2 SMNVEV (reference sequence). CDR3 region: CASSLSKGQNYGYTF. The CDR3 nucleotides read TGTGCCAGCAGTTTATCAAAGGGGCAGAACTATGGCTACACCTTC.

This chain links TRBV19 with TRBJ2-2; D unresolved. Trimming shortened V by 6 bases and J by 6 bases, and 11 bases separated the two germline ends. The CDR3 loop spans 13 amino acids. The germline gives CDR1 LNHDA, CDR2 SQIVND (reference sequence). For the CDR3, the DNA is TGTGCCAGTAGCACTCCTTCGGCCGGGGAGCTGTTTTTT. It is translated as CASSTPSAGELFF.

V is TRBV5-6 and J is TRBJ1-1; a weak D match, TRBD1 (5 bases). Per the germline V gene, CDR1 is SGHDT and CDR2 is YYEEEE. Trimming shortened V by 4 bases and J by 4 bases, and 14 bases separated the two germline ends. The CDR3 has 14 amino acids. Written as DNA, the CDR3 is TGTGCCAGCAGCCCGGTAGGGGTTCTCACTGAAGCTTTCTTT. Its translation: CASSPVGVLTEAFF.

This clone was counted ten times or more. The rearrangement joins TRBV5-6 to TRBJ2-1; D call uncertain. The CDR3 runs to 15 residues. Trimming pared 0 bases from V and 0 bases from J, leaving 7 bases between. Germline V gene sequence: CDR1 SGHDT, CDR2 YYEEEE. The CDR3: CASSLGGRSYNEQFF. CDR3 coding DNA: TGTGCCAGCAGCTTGGGAGGTCGCTCCTACAATGAGCAGTTCTTC.

V is TRBV24-1 and J is TRBJ2-5; 8 nucleotides agree with TRBD2. Germline V gene data show CDR1 as KGHDR and CDR2 as SFDVKD. The CDR3 length is 15 residues. V was pared by 3 bases and J by 0 bases, with 2 bases of the junction left unmatched. The CDR3: CATSDAGGYQETQYF. CDR3 DNA sequence: TGTGCCACCAGTGATGCGGGAGGCTACCAAGAGACCCAGTACTTC.

The chain links TRBV24-1 to TRBJ2-1; TRBD2 matches 10 bases. The CDR3 totals 16 residues. CDR1 is KGHDR, CDR2 SFDVKD, per germline. The junction had 3 bases not matched to a gene; V was cut back by 2 bases and J by 3 bases. This CDR3 reads CATSDSASGSYNEQFF. The CDR3 DNA is TGTGCCACCAGTGATTCGGCTAGCGGGAGCTACAATGAGCAGTTCTTC.

This chain joins TRBV5-5 and TRBJ2-1; D not resolved. This CDR3 is built from 13 residues. CDR1 and CDR2 from the germline V gene are SGHKS and YYEKEE (reference sequence). Between the trimmed V and J ends, which lost 4 bases and 10 bases, there was a span of 15 bases. CDR3 DNA: TGTGCCAGCAGCCCCCCCCTAGGAACCGAGCAGTTCTTC. Translating gives CASSPPLGTEQFF.

This chain uses TRBV11-3 with TRBJ2-5; possible D gene TRBD2, 6 bases. Germline CDR1 and CDR2: SGHNT and YENEEA. The CDR3 is 14 residues long. Trimming took 5 bases from V and 0 from J, leaving 10 bases between them. CDR3 sequence: CASSRRDYQETQYF. In DNA form, the CDR3 reads TGTGCCAGCAGCAGAAGGGACTACCAAGAGACCCAGTACTTC.

This clone appeared a few times. This rearrangement joins TRBV2 to TRBJ1-2; D is ambiguous. Deletions cut 2 bases from V and 7 bases from J, with 17 bases between. Germline V gene lookup returns CDR1 SNHLY and CDR2 FYNNEI. This CDR3 contains 15 residues. The CDR3 DNA is TGTGCCAGCAGTGAATTCCGAGACATTTCGCGTGGCTACACCTTC. Protein: CASSEFRDISRGYTF.

The rearrangement joins TRBV5-4 to TRBJ1-2; D perhaps matches TRBD1 (5 bases). The CDR3 extends over 16 amino acids. Looked up from germline, CDR1 is SGHNT and CDR2 is YYREEE (reference sequence). The V end was cut by 4 bases, the J end by 2 bases, with 18 bases between. This CDR3 reads CASSPHSDSRNYGYTF. The CDR3 DNA sequence: TGTGCCAGCAGCCCTCACAGCGACAGTCGGAACTATGGCTACACCTTC.

This clone has only one observation. V is TRBV13 and J is TRBJ2-1; D is uncertain. The CDR3 has 12 residues. Trimming removed 5 bases at V and 8 bases at J, with 10 bases between. The germline V gene has CDR1 PRHDT and CDR2 FYEKMQ (reference sequence). CDR3: CASSASGDEQFF. In nucleotides, the CDR3 is TGTGCCAGCAGCGCTAGTGGAGATGAGCAGTTCTTC.

This clone was observed a few times. The CDR3: CATSDPDSNYGYTF. The DNA for the CDR3 is TGTGCCACCAGTGACCCCGACAGCAACTATGGCTACACCTTC. The chain has TRBV24-1 and TRBJ1-2; D possibly corresponds to TRBD1 (5 bases). The CDR3 consists of 14 residues. In germline, CDR1 is KGHDR, CDR2 SFDVKD. Trimming took 4 bases from V and 2 from J, leaving 10 bases between them.

The chain carries TRBV3-1 (or the pseudogene TRBV3-2) and TRBJ2-7; D remains ambiguous. The CDR3 contains 12 residues. Germline CDR1 LGHDT, CDR2 YNNKEL (reference sequence). Between the trimmed V and J ends, which lost 1 base and 2 bases, there was a span of 3 bases. The CDR3 spells CASSQGAYEQYF. CDR3 sequence (DNA): TGTGCCAGCAGCCAAGGAGCCTACGAGCAGTACTTC.

The rearrangement joins TRBV11-1 to TRBJ2-1; 7 positions match TRBD1. This CDR3 has 13 residues. J gave up 8 bases and V 1 base, and 2 bases lay outside the gene matches. Germline V gene lookup returns CDR1 SGHAT and CDR2 FQDESV (reference sequence). The CDR3 here is CASSLDRGDEQFF. CDR3 nucleotides: TGTGCCAGCAGCTTAGACAGGGGTGATGAGCAGTTCTTC.

The chain links TRBV5-8 to TRBJ1-2; D call uncertain. Trimming shortened V by 4 bases and J by 10 bases, and 14 bases separated the two germline ends. Looked up from germline, CDR1 is SGHTS and CDR2 is YDEGEE. The CDR3 length is 12 residues. The CDR3, as DNA: TGTGCCAGCAGCCTAAGGACTGAAATCTACACCTTC. Its translation is CASSLRTEIYTF.

This rearrangement joins TRBV11-3 to TRBJ2-3, with 15 positions matching TRBD2. The CDR3 loop spans 18 amino acids. The germline V gene encodes CDR1 SGHNT and CDR2 YENEEA. After removal of 5 bases from V and 2 bases from J, the junction contained 8 bases not matched to a gene. The CDR3 protein is CASSPGLAGGFYTDTQYF. For the CDR3, the DNA is TGTGCCAGCAGCCCCGGACTAGCGGGAGGGTTTTACACAGATACGCAGTATTTT.

J is TRBJ2-1 and V is TRBV19, with 8 bases matching TRBD2. V dropped 1 base and J dropped 7; count of bases not matched to a gene: 6. From germline, CDR1 is LNHDA and CDR2 SQIVND (reference sequence). The CDR3 sequence is 15 residues long. The CDR3 is CASSIGVAGPNEQFF. The CDR3 DNA sequence: TGTGCCAGTAGTATAGGAGTAGCGGGGCCTAATGAGCAGTTCTTC.

This chain joins TRBV27 and TRBJ1-1, with 8 bases that match TRBD1. CDR3 length: 14 amino acids. V gave up 6 bases and J gave up 5 bases; unmatched junction bases: 8. Germline V lookup: CDR1 MNHEY, CDR2 SMNVEV (reference sequence). CDR3 sequence reads: CASSPDRERTEAFF. The DNA for the CDR3 is TGTGCCAGCAGCCCGGACAGGGAAAGAACTGAAGCTTTCTTT.

The chain couples TRBV6-6 to TRBJ2-1; D is ambiguous. V lost 2 bases and J 6 bases, leaving 5 bases between the germline ends. Germline V gives CDR1 MNHNY, CDR2 SVGAGI (reference sequence). CDR3 length: 12 residues. The CDR3 region has the DNA TGTGCCAGCAGTTACACGGTCAATGAGCAGTTCTTC. It codes for CASSYTVNEQFF.

This chain joins TRBV6-6 and TRBJ1-5, with D uncertain. In germline, CDR1 is MNHNY, CDR2 SVGAGI (reference sequence). The CDR3 contains 12 residues. V gave up 6 bases and J gave up 11 bases, with 14 bases separating them. The CDR3 spells CASSYGSESQHF. The CDR3 region has the DNA TGTGCCAGCAGCTACGGGTCGGAGTCCCAGCATTTT.

The chain couples TRBV4-1 to TRBJ2-1, with D hard to call. Trimming cost V 0 bases and J 6 bases, with 6 bases left between them. CDR3 length equals 13 residues. CDR1 MGHRA and CDR2 YSYEKL come from the germline V gene. CDR3 in amino acids: CASSQDRSNEQFF. Here the CDR3 DNA reads TGCGCCAGCAGCCAAGATAGGAGCAATGAGCAGTTCTTC.